Included here is one T cell receptor (beta chain) sequence, with context. This specimen belongs to a study of blood T cell repertoires in COVID-19. TCRdb's copy holds only in-frame clones and misses some; the assay was immunoSEQ multiplex PCR. The sample contains some 250,000 clones, roughly 85% of which appear only once. The source material was PBMCs or T cells enriched from blood (not recorded which). The TCR sequence derives from a woman aged 45-60 years who had recovered from COVID-19.

The CDR3 sequence: CASSFRREDLREQYF. The DNA for the CDR3 is TGTGCCAGCAGTTTTAGGCGGGAGGACTTGAGGGAGCAGTACTTC. The chain uses TRBV27 and TRBJ2-7, with 8 bases lining up with TRBD2. Germline loops: CDR1 MNHEY, CDR2 SMNVEV (reference sequence). The junction had 11 bases not matched to a gene; V was cut back by 3 bases and J by 7 bases. The CDR3 sequence is 15 residues long.